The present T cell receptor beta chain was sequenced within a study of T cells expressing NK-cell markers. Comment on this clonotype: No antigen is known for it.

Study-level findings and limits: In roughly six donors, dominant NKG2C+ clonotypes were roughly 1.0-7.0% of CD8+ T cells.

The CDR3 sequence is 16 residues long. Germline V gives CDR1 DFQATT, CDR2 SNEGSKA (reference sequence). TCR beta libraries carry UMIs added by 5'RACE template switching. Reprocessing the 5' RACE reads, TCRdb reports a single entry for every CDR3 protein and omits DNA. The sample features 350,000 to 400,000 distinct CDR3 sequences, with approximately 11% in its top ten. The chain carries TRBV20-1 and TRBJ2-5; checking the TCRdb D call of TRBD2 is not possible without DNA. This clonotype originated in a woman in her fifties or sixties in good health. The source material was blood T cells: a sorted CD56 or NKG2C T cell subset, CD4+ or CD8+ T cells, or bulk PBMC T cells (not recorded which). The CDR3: CSAPRLAPRVAETQYF.